The rows below give T cell receptor beta chains drawn from one sample of a study of blood T cells in healthy people across ages. TCRdb passed the 5' RACE reads through MiXCR, listing each CDR3 protein once. This table holds over 600,000 distinct CDR3 sequences, 56% found once. Sequencing used blood. Receptors were obtained from a man in his forties or fifties in good health. CDR3s include the opening cysteine and the closing phenylalanine or tryptophan. Each record gives: clone size, CDR3 length, J gene, V gene, CDR3 protein. Clone size, where shown, is once, few, many, or a class for clones that have expanded.

size: NA; length: 19; J: TRBJ2-3; V: TRBV6-5; CDR3: CASSYSIRGTSLSTDTQYF
size: NA; length: 15; J: TRBJ1-3; V: TRBV12-3/TRBV12-4; CDR3: CASSPNGMAGNTIYF
size: NA; length: 14; J: TRBJ2-1; V: TRBV5-1; CDR3: CASSLPTGDNEQFF
size: NA; length: 15; J: TRBJ2-5; V: TRBV5-1; CDR3: CASSLAEGLAGVQYF
size: few; length: 13; J: TRBJ1-2; V: TRBV6-5; CDR3: CASRLNIDYGYTF
size: NA; length: 13; J: TRBJ2-3; V: TRBV15; CDR3: CATSRRFTDTQYF
size: few; length: 14; J: TRBJ2-1; V: TRBV7-8; CDR3: CASSRGGIYNEQFF
size: NA; length: 17; J: TRBJ2-5; V: TRBV25-1; CDR3: CASSNNRDLKLQETQYF
size: NA; length: 17; J: TRBJ2-3; V: TRBV5-1; CDR3: CASSVRTSGVRTDTQYF
size: few; length: 14; J: TRBJ2-7; V: TRBV20-1; CDR3: CSARIGLNTYEQYF
size: NA; length: 14; J: TRBJ2-3; V: TRBV20-1; CDR3: CSARGGTNTDTQYF
size: NA; length: 15; J: TRBJ1-4; V: TRBV28; CDR3: CASSFGGQGGEKLFF
size: NA; length: 13; J: TRBJ2-7; V: TRBV15; CDR3: CATSRGQGREQYF
size: NA; length: 16; J: TRBJ2-3; V: TRBV4-2; CDR3: CASSQEGERGTDTQYF
size: NA; length: 13; J: TRBJ2-7; V: TRBV20-1; CDR3: CSARAGRMAEQYF
size: NA; length: 14; J: TRBJ2-1; V: TRBV7-2; CDR3: CASSLGIGGDEQFF
size: NA; length: 15; J: TRBJ2-1; V: TRBV6-1; CDR3: CASSPPLQGPNEQFF
size: NA; length: 14; J: TRBJ2-7; V: TRBV7-8; CDR3: CASSPRPTVYEQYF
size: NA; length: 16; J: TRBJ2-7; V: TRBV6-6; CDR3: CASSPGGRAGMGEQYF
size: once; length: 16; J: TRBJ2-2; V: TRBV12-3/TRBV12-4; CDR3: CASSSRRQIYTGELFF
size: NA; length: 19; J: TRBJ2-7; V: TRBV12-5; CDR3: CASGFGQAGVDLSNYEQYF
size: NA; length: 13; J: TRBJ2-4; V: TRBV20-1; CDR3: CSAYGTGFLGQYF